These 22 T cell receptor beta chains originate from one sample sequenced in a study of control samples from healthy donors and cancer patients. This table comes from immunoSEQ multiplex PCR, and its TCRdb copy is limited to in-frame clones, with some not included. This sample has around 74,000 clones, with roughly 92% found just once. The sequencing input was blood. The receptors were sampled from a woman aged 60-75 years in good health.

This chain links TRBV5-1 with TRBJ1-4; no clear D. The germline V gene has CDR1 SGHRS and CDR2 YFSETQ. The CDR3 sequence is 15 residues long. The ends were cut back, 4 bases at V and 5 bases at J, with 15 bases in the middle. CDR3 sequence: CASSANPDTNEKLFF. Here the CDR3 DNA reads TGCGCCAGCAGCGCCAACCCTGACACGAATGAAAAACTGTTTTTT. Drawing the rest from reference TRBV5-1 and TRBJ1-4, the complete variable domain is KAGVTQTPRYLIKTRGQQVTLSCSPISGHRSVSWYQQTPGQGLQFLFEYFSETQRNKGNFPGRFSGRQFSNSRSEMNVSTLELGDSALYLCASSANPDTNEKLFFGSGTQLSVL.

The genes are TRBV3-1 (or the pseudogene TRBV3-2) and TRBJ1-1, with D unresolved. V lost 1 base to trimming and J lost 14 bases, with 14 bases between them. The CDR3 has 12 amino acids. Germline V gene sequence: CDR1 LGHDT, CDR2 YNNKEL (reference sequence). This chain's CDR3 is CASSQAPGGLFF. CDR3 nucleotides: TGTGCCAGCAGCCAAGCCCCGGGAGGGCTCTTCTTT.

This CDR3 is CSADFNYGYTF. CDR3 bases: TGCAGTGCGGACTTTAACTATGGCTACACCTTC. The rearrangement links TRBV20-1 to TRBJ1-2, with no clear D. Germline lookup yields CDR1 DFQATT and CDR2 SNEGSKA (reference sequence). The CDR3 is 11 amino acids. The germline V and J ends were trimmed by 6 bases and 1 base, with 6 bases remaining between them.

The CDR3 region has the DNA TGTGCCAGCAGTTTGGAACAGGGGGCGCGGGGTGAGCAGTTCTTC. Its translation is CASSLEQGARGEQFF. This sequence joins TRBV28 and TRBJ2-1, with TRBD1 matching over 9 bases. Germline V gives CDR1 MDHEN, CDR2 SYDVKM. CDR3 length: 15 amino acids. V gave up 3 bases and J gave up 9 bases; unmatched junction bases: 9.

This sequence joins TRBV18 and TRBJ1-3; D unresolved. V was clipped by 1 base and J by 0 bases, with 16 bases between them. Germline V gene data show CDR1 as KGHSH and CDR2 as LQKENI. The CDR3 sequence is 18 residues long. CDR3 residues: CASSPQVQAWSSGNTIYF. CDR3 bases: TGTGCCAGCTCACCACAGGTACAAGCTTGGAGCTCTGGAAACACCATATATTTT.

In its sample, this clone was seen a few times. J is TRBJ1-1 and V is TRBV2; D call uncertain. The germline CDR1 and CDR2 sequences are SNHLY and FYNNEI. The CDR3 runs 12 residues. V was shortened by 8 bases and J by 1 base, with 8 bases between the two germline ends. The CDR3 nucleotides are TGTGCCAGCCTCCGTTGGAACACTGAAGCTTTCTTT. Translated, it gives CASLRWNTEAFF.

The V and J genes are TRBV5-1 and TRBJ2-6; D call uncertain. The ends were cut back, 1 base at V and 2 bases at J, with 4 bases in the middle. This CDR3 is 14 amino acids long. Germline values: CDR1 SGHRS, CDR2 YFSETQ. DNA of the CDR3: TGCGCCAGCAGCTTGAGTCCTGGGGCCAACGTCCTGACTTTC. Its protein product is CASSLSPGANVLTF. Based on the CDR3 plus reference TRBV5-1 and TRBJ2-6, the full variable domain is KAGVTQTPRYLIKTRGQQVTLSCSPISGHRSVSWYQQTPGQGLQFLFEYFSETQRNKGNFPGRFSGRQFSNSRSEMNVSTLELGDSALYLCASSLSPGANVLTFGAGSRLTVL.

The chain joins TRBV15 to TRBJ2-2; no firm D call. Germline CDR1 reads LNHNV; CDR2 reads YYDKDF (reference sequence). CDR3 length equals 14 residues. Trimming removed 0 bases at V and 6 bases at J, with 8 bases between. The CDR3 DNA follows: TGTGCCACCAGCAGAGATAATGGTCCCGGGGAGCTGTTTTTT. Its protein is CATSRDNGPGELFF.

The rearrangement joins TRBV7-9 to TRBJ2-3; unclear D gene. Germline assignment: CDR1 SEHNR and CDR2 FQNEAQ (reference sequence). Trimming pared 1 base from V and 2 bases from J, leaving 10 bases between. The CDR3 sequence is 15 residues long. The CDR3, as DNA: TGTGCCAGCAGCTTAGATGGGTTACTCACAGATACGCAGTATTTT. This gives the protein CASSLDGLLTDTQYF.

This rearrangement joins TRBV24-1 to TRBJ2-1, with D unresolved. V shed 6 bases and J shed 4 bases, with 6 bases lying between them. Germline V gene data show CDR1 as KGHDR and CDR2 as SFDVKD. The CDR3 extends over 12 amino acids. The CDR3 nucleotides are TGTGCCACCAGTTCGGGTTACAATGAGCAGTTCTTC. It is translated as CATSSGYNEQFF.

DNA of the CDR3: TGTGCCAGCAGCTTCGGAGGGACCCCAAGGCCCCAGCATTTT. This gives the protein CASSFGGTPRPQHF. The genes are TRBV7-9 and TRBJ1-5; tentative D call: TRBD1 (5 bases). The germline V and J ends were trimmed by 3 bases and 9 bases, with 15 bases remaining between them. The CDR3 spans 14 residues. CDR1 and CDR2 (germline): SEHNR, FQNEAQ (reference sequence).

The sample holds a few counts of this clone. This chain joins TRBV3-1 (or the pseudogene TRBV3-2) and TRBJ2-2, with D perhaps matching TRBD1 or TRBD2 (5 bases each). CDR1 is LGHDT, CDR2 YNNKEL, per germline (reference sequence). The CDR3 runs 14 residues. Trimming removed 9 bases at V and 1 base at J, with 12 bases between. The CDR3 DNA reads as TGTGCCAGTAGAGGGGCTAAGAACACCGGGGAGCTGTTTTTT. It translates to CASRGAKNTGELFF.

This sequence joins TRBV5-4 and TRBJ1-2; TRBD1 agrees at 7 bases. The V gene end was trimmed by 0 bases and the J gene end by 0 bases; junction bases not matched to a gene: 5. The CDR3 consists of 16 residues. The germline CDR1 and CDR2 sequences are SGHNT and YYREEE (reference sequence). The CDR3, as DNA: TGTGCCAGCAGCTTGGGCCCGGGACAGACTAACTATGGCTACACCTTC. Translated: CASSLGPGQTNYGYTF.

The chain carries TRBV9 and TRBJ1-1; D not resolved. Trimming stripped 1 base from V and 1 base from J, with 8 bases between. Germline lookup yields CDR1 SGDLS and CDR2 YYNGEE. The CDR3 is 14 amino acids. CDR3: CASSVSTANTEAFF. The CDR3 DNA reads as TGTGCCAGCAGCGTATCGACGGCGAACACTGAAGCTTTCTTT.

This sequence joins TRBV28 and TRBJ2-6; D gene unclear. The CDR3 extends over 13 amino acids. V lost 1 base, J lost 2 bases, and 0 bases lay in between. Per the germline V gene, CDR1 is MDHEN and CDR2 is SYDVKM. CDR3 protein: CASSLSGANVLTF. CDR3 in DNA: TGTGCCAGCAGTTTATCTGGGGCCAACGTCCTGACTTTC.

V gene TRBV2 combines with J gene TRBJ2-2, with D possibly being TRBD1 (6 bases). The germline V gene has CDR1 SNHLY and CDR2 FYNNEI. CDR3 size: 15 residues. V was cut by 5 bases and J by 4 bases, with 14 bases left in between. The CDR3 sequence: CASSLSQGLTGELFF. Here the CDR3 DNA reads TGTGCCAGCAGTTTATCCCAGGGGCTCACCGGGGAGCTGTTTTTT.

The chain combines TRBV7-2 with TRBJ1-1; tentative D call: TRBD1 (5 bases). V was pared by 4 bases and J by 1 base, with 10 bases between. There are 14 residues in the CDR3. CDR1 and CDR2 from the germline V gene are SGHTA and FQGNSA. The CDR3 loop is CASSYGHQNTEAFF. The CDR3 DNA follows: TGTGCCAGCAGCTACGGACACCAGAACACTGAAGCTTTCTTT.

CDR3 in amino acids: CASGTLLPGQGFNTGELFF. CDR3 DNA sequence: TGTGCTAGTGGAACCCTACTCCCGGGACAGGGGTTTAACACCGGGGAGCTGTTTTTT. The chain uses TRBV12-5 and TRBJ2-2; TRBD1 matches 10 bases. V was pared by 6 bases and J by 2 bases, with 15 bases of the junction left unmatched. Germline loops: CDR1 LGHNT, CDR2 FRNRAP. The CDR3 covers 19 residues.

This chain links TRBV6-5 with TRBJ1-3; D is undetermined. Per germline, CDR1 MNHEY and CDR2 SVGAGI. V lost 8 bases and J lost 0, with 8 bases in between. The CDR3 is 13 amino acids. CDR3 coding DNA: TGTGCCAGCCGTAGGCCCTCTGGAAACACCATATATTTT. This sequence encodes CASRRPSGNTIYF.

The V gene is TRBV7-9, the J gene TRBJ1-1, with D possibly matching TRBD1 (5 bases). Germline lookup yields CDR1 SEHNR and CDR2 FQNEAQ (reference sequence). Trimming took 3 bases from V and 7 from J, leaving 6 bases between them. This CDR3 has 11 residues. The CDR3 DNA is TGTGCCAGCAGCTTCGGGGGTGAAGCTTTCTTT. It codes for CASSFGGEAFF.

The gene calls are TRBV30 and TRBJ1-3; the match to TRBD1 covers 8 bases. CDR3 length equals 12 residues. Trimming removed 7 bases from V and 5 bases from J; junction bases left unmatched: 4. Germline V CDR1 and CDR2: GTSNPN, SVGIG (reference sequence). Here the CDR3 reads CAFDRGRNTIYF. DNA of the CDR3: TGTGCCTTTGACAGGGGCCGAAACACCATATATTTT.

This chain uses TRBV7-9 with TRBJ2-7; no reliable D call. The germline V gene has CDR1 SEHNR and CDR2 FQNEAQ (reference sequence). This CDR3 spans 14 amino acids. The V end was cut by 3 bases, the J end by 1 base, with 10 bases between. CDR3: CASSFQRSSYEQYF. CDR3 DNA: TGTGCCAGCAGCTTTCAGAGGAGTTCCTACGAGCAGTACTTC.